This TCR beta chain appears in the sequencing data of a study of graft-versus-host responses after intestinal transplantation (dated by TCRdb to the early 2020s). With respect to the entire study: The transplants that recipients received were multivisceral, liver-intestinal, or isolated intestinal. Anti-thymocyte globulin induction was given to all recipients, followed by maintenance tacrolimus and steroids for around three years. Rather than being sequenced by the commercial service, samples from a few later patients were sequenced in-house on an Illumina MiSeq and processed with MiXCR. Graft-versus-host and host-versus-graft alloreactive T cell clones were tracked in the graft, circulation and bone marrow after intestinal transplantation using bulk TCR-beta CDR3 sequencing. The cohort enrolled 20 to 25 intestinal transplant recipients including one retransplant, and a few patients lacking pretransplant specimens were excluded. A peak of at least 4% donor T cells among recipient peripheral blood mononuclear cells was the definition used for donor T cell macrochimerism. Alloreactive clones were identified by sequencing pre-transplant mixed lymphocyte reaction products and comparing them with unstimulated pre-transplant donor and recipient T cells.

The study at large found these results: GvH clones were detected in recipient bone marrow, and some appeared earlier in ileal mucosa or blood, consistent with an intestinal mucosal origin. The relatively low number and heterogeneity of intestinal transplant patients limited the conclusions. In patients with donor T cell macrochimerism, the allografts had high GvH to HvG T cell clonal ratios. Peak levels of circulating GvH clones were associated with declines in HvG clones early after transplant.

Note on this clone: Its recognized antigen is unknown. Base-call qualities are not available, and no considerably larger clone is one nucleotide away.

Inclusive of the bounding cysteine and phenylalanine, the CDR3 is 14 residues long. The read is trimmed to its CDR3 DNA, 42 bases read in frame from base 1. Per the germline V gene, MNHEY is the CDR1 and SVGAGI is the CDR2. The junction carries 9 bases between V and J, which are trimmed by 2 bases and 2 bases respectively. Library method: the immunoSEQ multiplex PCR assay. For most patients, genomic DNA was isolated using the Qiagen DNeasy Blood and Tissue Kit and was shipped frozen to Adaptive Biotechnologies for TCR sequencing. High-throughput TCR-beta CDR3 sequencing of genomic DNA from most patients was performed by Adaptive Biotechnologies. The authors' pipeline ran thus. TCR sequencing data for more than 15 patients were retrieved from Adaptive's ImmunoSEQ software; a few other patients were processed with MiXCR and VDJtools. To correct CD4 versus CD8 sorting errors, any sequence found in both subsets at a frequency ratio below 5:1 was removed. CDR3 nucleotide sequences shared between donor and recipient were removed because the origin of such sequences could not be assigned. To count as alloreactive, a clone needed at least 2-fold expansion over unstimulated cells and a minimum CFSE-low frequency of 0.002% (template counts) or 0.001% (read counts). A clone was considered mappable if detected in the sequenced pre-transplant spleen, lymph node, or MLR CFSE-low populations of the donor or recipient. Cumulative frequency of alloreactive clones was calculated as a percentage of all sequences weighted by copy number. Drawn from immuneACCESS, this table holds only the in-frame rearrangements with V and J called that TCRdb kept. Clones are partly lost; checked studies trace under half to an unresolved V gene and leave the rest unexplained. The D gene and trimming were derived from the DNA, and the V and J assignments and clone size from that table. Across this sample there are tens of thousands of clones, with 75% to 95% seen only once. Jointly, the top ten make up approximately 6% of the sample.

The sample's time point, from its label and the paper: cells obtained before transplantation from donor or recipient. CD3+CD4+ and CD3+CD8+ populations were FACS-sorted from unstimulated pre-transplant donor and recipient cells taken from spleen or lymph nodes. The sequencing here drew on unstimulated CD8+ T cells sorted from spleen or lymph node cells, taken before intestinal transplant. The sequence was collected from a human donor who received an intestinal transplant. The chain is assembled from TRBV6-5 and TRBJ1-2, with the D gene not confidently named. The bases read TGTGCCAGCAGTTACGGGGAATTCAACTATGGCTACACCTTC. Its protein reads: CASSYGEFNYGYTF.